This TCR beta chain was documented in a study of response to subunit inactivated influenza vaccine. General study points: Each seasonal flu vaccination may recruit only limited new T cells, authors suggested.

J lost 5 bases, V lost 0 bases, and 7 bases had no gene match. This CDR3 has 15 amino acids. Germline loops: CDR1 DFQATT, CDR2 SNEGSKA (reference sequence). Using its own MiXCR run on the RT-PCR reads, TCRdb lists one record per CDR3 protein. Of roughly 650,000 distinct CDR3 sequences listed, approximately 15% are singletons. This clonotype was seen a handful of times. Antigen: not known. The sample in question was PBMCs from blood, obtained less than 13 days after vaccination. The V call is TRBV20-1, the J call TRBJ2-1, with 7 bases that match TRBD1. The origin of this receptor is a man aged 50 or older who received an inactivated influenza vaccine. The CDR3 protein is CSARDPRQGNNEQFF. In DNA, the CDR3 is TGCAGTGCTAGAGATCCGCGACAGGGAAACAATGAGCAGTTCTTC.